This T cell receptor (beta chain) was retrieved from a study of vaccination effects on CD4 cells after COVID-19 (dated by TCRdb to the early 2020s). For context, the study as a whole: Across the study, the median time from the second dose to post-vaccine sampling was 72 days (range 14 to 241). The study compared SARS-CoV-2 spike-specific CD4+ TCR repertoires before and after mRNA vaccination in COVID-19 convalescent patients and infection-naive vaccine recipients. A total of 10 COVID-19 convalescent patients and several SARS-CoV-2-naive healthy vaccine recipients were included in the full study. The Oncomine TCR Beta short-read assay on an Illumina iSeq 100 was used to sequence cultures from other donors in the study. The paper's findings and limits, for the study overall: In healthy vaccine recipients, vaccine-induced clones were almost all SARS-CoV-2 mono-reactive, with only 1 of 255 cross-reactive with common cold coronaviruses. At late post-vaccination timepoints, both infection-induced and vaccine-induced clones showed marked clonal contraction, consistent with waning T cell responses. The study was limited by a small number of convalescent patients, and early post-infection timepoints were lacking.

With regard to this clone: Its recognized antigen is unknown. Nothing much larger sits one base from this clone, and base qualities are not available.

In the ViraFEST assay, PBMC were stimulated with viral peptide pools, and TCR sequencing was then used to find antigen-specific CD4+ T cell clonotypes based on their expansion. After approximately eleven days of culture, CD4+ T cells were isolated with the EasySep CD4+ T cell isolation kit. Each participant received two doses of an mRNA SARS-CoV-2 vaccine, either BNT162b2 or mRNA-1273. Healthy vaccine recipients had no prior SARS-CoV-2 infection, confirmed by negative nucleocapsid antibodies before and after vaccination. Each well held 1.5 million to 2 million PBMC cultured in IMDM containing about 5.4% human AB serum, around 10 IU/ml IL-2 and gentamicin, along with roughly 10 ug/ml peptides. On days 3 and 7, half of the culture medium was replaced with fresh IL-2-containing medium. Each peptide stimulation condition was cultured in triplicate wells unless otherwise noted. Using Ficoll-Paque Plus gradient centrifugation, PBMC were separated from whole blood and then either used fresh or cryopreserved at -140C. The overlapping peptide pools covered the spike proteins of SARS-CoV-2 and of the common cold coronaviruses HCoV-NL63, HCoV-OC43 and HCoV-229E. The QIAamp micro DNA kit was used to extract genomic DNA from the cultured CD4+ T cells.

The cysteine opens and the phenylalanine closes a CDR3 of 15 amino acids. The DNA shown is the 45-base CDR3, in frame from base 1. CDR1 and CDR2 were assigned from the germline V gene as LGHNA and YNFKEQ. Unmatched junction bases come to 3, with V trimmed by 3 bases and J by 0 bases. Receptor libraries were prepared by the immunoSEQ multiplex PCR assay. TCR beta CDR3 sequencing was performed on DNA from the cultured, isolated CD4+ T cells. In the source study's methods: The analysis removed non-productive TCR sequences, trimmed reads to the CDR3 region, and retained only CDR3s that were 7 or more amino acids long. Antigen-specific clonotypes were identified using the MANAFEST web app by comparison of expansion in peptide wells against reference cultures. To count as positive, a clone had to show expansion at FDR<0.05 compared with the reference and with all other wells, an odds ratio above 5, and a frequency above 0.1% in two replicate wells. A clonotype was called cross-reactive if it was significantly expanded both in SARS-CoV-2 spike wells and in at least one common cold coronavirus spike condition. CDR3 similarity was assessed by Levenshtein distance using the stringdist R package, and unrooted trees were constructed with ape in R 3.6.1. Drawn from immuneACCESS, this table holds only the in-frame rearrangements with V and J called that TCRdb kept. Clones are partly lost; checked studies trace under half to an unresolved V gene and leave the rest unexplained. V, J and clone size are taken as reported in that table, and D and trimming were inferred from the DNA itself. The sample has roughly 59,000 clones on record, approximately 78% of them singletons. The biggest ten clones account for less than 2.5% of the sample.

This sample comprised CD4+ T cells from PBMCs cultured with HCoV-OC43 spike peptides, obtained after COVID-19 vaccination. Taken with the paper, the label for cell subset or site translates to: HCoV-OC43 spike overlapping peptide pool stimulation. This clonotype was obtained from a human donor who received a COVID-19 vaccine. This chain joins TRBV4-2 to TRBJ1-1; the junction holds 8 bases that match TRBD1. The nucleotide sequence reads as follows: TGTGCCAGCAGCCATGCGACAGGGGTGAACACTGAAGCTTTCTTT. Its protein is CASSHATGVNTEAFF.